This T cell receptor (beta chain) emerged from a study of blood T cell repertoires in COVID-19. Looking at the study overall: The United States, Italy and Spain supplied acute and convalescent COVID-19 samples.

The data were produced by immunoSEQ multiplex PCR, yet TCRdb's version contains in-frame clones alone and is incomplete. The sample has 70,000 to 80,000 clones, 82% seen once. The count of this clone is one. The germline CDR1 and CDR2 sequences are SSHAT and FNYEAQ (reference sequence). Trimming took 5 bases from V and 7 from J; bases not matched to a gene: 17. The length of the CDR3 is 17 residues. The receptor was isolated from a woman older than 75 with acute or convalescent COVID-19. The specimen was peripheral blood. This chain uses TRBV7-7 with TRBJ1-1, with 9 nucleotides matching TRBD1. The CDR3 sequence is CASSHRFLRDRDVEAFF. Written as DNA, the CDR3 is TGTGCCAGCAGCCACAGGTTTCTTAGGGACAGGGATGTTGAAGCTTTCTTT.